Sequencing of this T cell receptor beta chain was carried out in a study of regulatory T cells in long-lasting Graves disease. CDR3-region Arm-PCR and iRepertoire HTBI primers produced the TCR beta libraries. TCRdb re-called the multiplex PCR reads with MiXCR, one entry per CDR3 protein. Counted here are 700,000 or so distinct CDR3 sequences, about 32% occurring once; the ten biggest clones make up roughly 41%. This clonotype was observed a handful of times. Time point of the sample: persistent/refractory GD, antithyroid drugs over 5 years with positive TRAb. Following extraction of RNA from PBMCs, that RNA was used to make the TCR library. CDR3 length equals 14 residues. Trimming cost V 2 bases and J 5 bases, with 15 bases left between them. Per germline, CDR1 DFQATT and CDR2 SNEGSKA (reference sequence).

This chain joins TRBV20-1 and TRBJ2-5; D possibly corresponds to TRBD2 (6 bases). The sequences come from peripheral blood mononuclear cells (PBMCs), collected when the disease was refractory, from a patient treated with antithyroid drugs. The clonotype was recovered from a female donor with Graves disease. The CDR3 DNA follows: TGCAGTGCTAGATGGAAAGGGAGGTTGGAGACCCAGTACTTC. This translates into CSARWKGRLETQYF.